The 22 T cell receptor beta chains presented below share a single source sample, sequenced in a study of cytomegalovirus exposure and HLA in healthy donors. The table came from immunoSEQ multiplex PCR; TCRdb's copy has only in-frame clones and leaves some out. The data contain around 150,000 clones, more than 80% of them singletons. Sequenced input: PBMCs. These receptors all stem from a young woman in good health and CMV-seropositive.

This chain links TRBV10-2 with TRBJ2-1; TRBD2 matches 8 bases. V shed 8 bases and J 2 bases; nucleotides not matched to a gene: 5. This CDR3 is 14 amino acids long. Germline assignment: CDR1 WSHSY and CDR2 SAAADI. CDR3 sequence: CASLGRGAYNEQFF. CDR3 coding DNA: TGCGCCAGCCTCGGGCGGGGGGCCTACAATGAGCAGTTCTTC.

This sequence joins TRBV7-6 and TRBJ1-3, with D perhaps TRBD1 (5 bases). CDR1 and CDR2 (germline): SGHVS, FNYEAQ. The CDR3 contains 19 residues. Trimming left V 2 bases short and J 0 bases short, with 20 bases between. The CDR3 nucleotides are TGTGCCAGCAGCTTAAGAGCAGGGTTGCTCCCCAACTCTGGAAACACCATATATTTT. Amino acids: CASSLRAGLLPNSGNTIYF.

This chain connects TRBV2 to TRBJ2-4; D uncertain. The V and J ends lost 4 bases and 1 base respectively, with 14 bases between them. Germline loops: CDR1 SNHLY, CDR2 FYNNEI. This CDR3 is 16 amino acids long. The CDR3 is CASSVASTRAKNIQYF. DNA of the CDR3: TGTGCCAGCAGTGTGGCCAGCACGAGGGCCAAAAACATTCAGTACTTC. The full variable domain, with the rest looked up from reference TRBV2 and TRBJ2-4, is EPEVTQTPSHQVTQMGQEVILRCVPISNHLYFYWYRQILGQKVEFLVSFYNNEISEKSEIFDDQFSVERPDGSNFTLKIRSTKLEDSAMYFCASSVASTRAKNIQYFGAGTRLSVL.

The CDR3 here is CASSRTSGPNTGELFF. CDR3 nucleotide sequence: TGTGCCAGCAGCCGAACTAGCGGCCCTAACACCGGGGAGCTGTTTTTT. The chain couples TRBV7-3 to TRBJ2-2; 8 nucleotides line up with TRBD2. Germline values: CDR1 SGHTA, CDR2 FQGTGA. This CDR3 spans 16 amino acids. J gave up 2 bases and V 5 bases, and 7 bases lay outside the gene matches.

The chain uses TRBV5-4 and TRBJ2-7; a weak D match, TRBD2 (5 bases). CDR3 length: 13 amino acids. Trimming stripped 3 bases from V and 6 bases from J, with 13 bases between. The germline V gene encodes CDR1 SGHNT and CDR2 YYREEE (reference sequence). The CDR3 bases are TGTGCCAGCAGCTCCCCTCCACGGGGCGAGCAGTACTTC. This gives the protein CASSSPPRGEQYF.

This chain's CDR3 is CATSRDREGTAEAFF. The DNA for the CDR3 is TGTGCCACCAGCAGAGACCGAGAGGGTACGGCTGAAGCTTTCTTT. This chain uses TRBV15 with TRBJ1-1; D is unclear. CDR1 is LNHNV, CDR2 YYDKDF, per germline (reference sequence). V was shortened by 0 bases and J by 6 bases, with 14 bases between the two germline ends. This CDR3 has 15 residues.

The V call is TRBV5-1, the J call TRBJ2-3; 7 bases fit TRBD2. This CDR3 spans 17 amino acids. J was trimmed by 3 bases and V by 0 bases; bases with no gene match: 10. Germline CDR1 is SGHRS and CDR2 is YFSETQ. DNA for the CDR3: TGCGCCAGCAGCTTGGCCTCGGGCGGGAGAGGGACAGATACGCAGTATTTT. This translates into CASSLASGGRGTDTQYF.

The chain joins TRBV9 to TRBJ1-2; the match to TRBD1 covers 8 bases. V shed 0 bases and J 6 bases; nucleotides not matched to a gene: 10. The germline V gene has CDR1 SGDLS and CDR2 YYNGEE. This CDR3 spans 16 amino acids. CDR3 sequence: CASSVEGRGRKDGYTF. The DNA of the CDR3 is TGTGCCAGCAGCGTAGAGGGCAGGGGGCGGAAGGATGGCTACACCTTC.

This clone showed up just a few times. This chain joins TRBV10-3 and TRBJ1-2, with 9 bases identical to TRBD1. The CDR3 contains 14 residues. V was clipped by 7 bases and J by 5 bases; unmatched bases: 8. Looked up from germline, CDR1 is ENHRY and CDR2 is SYGVKD. Here the CDR3 DNA reads TGTGCCATCACCGCGACAGGGGGGGCTTATGGCTACACCTTC. Its translation: CAITATGGAYGYTF.

The chain is built from TRBV7-8 and TRBJ2-7; 15 bases are shared with TRBD2. Germline lookup yields CDR1 SGHVS and CDR2 FQNEAQ. The ends lost 7 bases at V and 7 bases at J; junction bases unmatched: 11. CDR3 length: 16 amino acids. CDR3 nucleotide sequence: TGTGCCAGCACCGCCGCGGGACTAGCGGGAGGAGAAGAGCAGTACTTC. It codes for CASTAAGLAGGEEQYF.

The V gene is TRBV28, the J gene TRBJ2-1; 7 bases line up with TRBD2. Per germline, CDR1 MDHEN and CDR2 SYDVKM. This CDR3 region has 19 residues. The V gene end was trimmed by 8 bases and the J gene end by 0 bases; junction bases not matched to a gene: 19. As DNA, the CDR3 is TGTGCCAGCGGCTCTGGTCCAAGCGGGACTATCAGCTCCTACAATGAGCAGTTCTTC. Translated: CASGSGPSGTISSYNEQFF.

The gene calls are TRBV7-2 and TRBJ2-5, with a possible D match to TRBD2 (5 bases). The CDR3 has 13 amino acids. CDR1 is SGHTA and CDR2 is FQGNSA in the germline V gene. V was shortened by 5 bases and J by 7 bases, with 14 bases between the two germline ends. The CDR3: CASSPRRLGTQYF. For the CDR3, the DNA is TGTGCCAGCAGCCCACGGAGGCTGGGGACCCAGTACTTC.

CDR3 DNA sequence: TGTGCCAGCAGCTTAAGGGCTAGCGGGCTGACCGGGGAGCTGTTTTTT. Protein: CASSLRASGLTGELFF. This chain joins TRBV11-3 and TRBJ2-2; 8 bases align to TRBD2. V lost 2 bases, J lost 5 bases, and 7 bases stayed unmatched. Looked up from germline, CDR1 is SGHNT and CDR2 is YENEEA. CDR3 size: 16 residues.

The rearrangement joins TRBV5-1 to TRBJ2-1; 8 bases map to TRBD2. V trimming: 4 bases; J trimming: 7 bases; junction bases outside the gene matches: 10. Germline CDR1 reads SGHRS; CDR2 reads YFSETQ. There are 15 residues in the CDR3. CDR3 sequence reads: CASSRTSSKKNEQFF. Here the CDR3 DNA reads TGCGCCAGCAGCCGGACTAGCTCAAAGAAAAATGAGCAGTTCTTC. The whole variable domain, remainder taken from reference TRBV5-1 and TRBJ2-1, is KAGVTQTPRYLIKTRGQQVTLSCSPISGHRSVSWYQQTPGQGLQFLFEYFSETQRNKGNFPGRFSGRQFSNSRSEMNVSTLELGDSALYLCASSRTSSKKNEQFFGPGTRLTVL.

The chain combines TRBV11-2 with TRBJ2-2; D gene uncertain. Trimming shortened V by 3 bases and J by 6 bases, and 8 bases separated the two germline ends. The CDR3 contains 13 residues. CDR1 is SGHAT and CDR2 is FQNNGV in the germline V gene. CDR3 sequence: CASSLYLSGELFF. The CDR3 DNA sequence: TGTGCCAGCAGCTTGTATCTTTCCGGGGAGCTGTTTTTT.

The chain combines TRBV25-1 with TRBJ2-7, with TRBD1 as a possible D gene (6 bases). This CDR3 has 15 residues. Trimming cost V 1 base and J 3 bases, with 13 bases left between them. Germline CDR1 is MGHDK and CDR2 is SYGVNS. The CDR3 spells CASSESGTGYYEQYF. CDR3 DNA sequence: TGTGCCAGCAGTGAATCAGGTACAGGGTACTACGAGCAGTACTTC.

This chain links TRBV2 with TRBJ2-5, with D possibly TRBD2 on 6 matching bases. The CDR3 contains 11 residues. Trimming shortened V by 9 bases and J by 4 bases, and 9 bases separated the two germline ends. The germline V gene encodes CDR1 SNHLY and CDR2 FYNNEI. Written as DNA, the CDR3 is TGTGCCAGTGGGGGAGGAGAGACCCAGTACTTC. It encodes CASGGGETQYF.

The chain joins TRBV7-9 to TRBJ2-2; TRBD2 matches at 9 bases. Germline trimming cut 3 bases from V and 2 bases from J; bases unmatched to any gene: 10. Germline-derived CDR1 and CDR2 are SEHNR and FQNEAQ (reference sequence). CDR3 length equals 18 residues. The DNA of the CDR3 is TGTGCCAGCAGCTTTCTGACTAGCGGTGCCCTTAACACCGGGGAGCTGTTTTTT. Translated, it gives CASSFLTSGALNTGELFF. Complete variable domain (other parts from reference TRBV7-9 and TRBJ2-2): DTGVSQNPRHKITKRGQNVTFRCDPISEHNRLYWYRQTLGQGPEFLTYFQNEAQLEKSRLLSDRFSAERPKGSFSTLEIQRTEQGDSAMYLCASSFLTSGALNTGELFFGEGSRLTVL.

The count of this clone is one. The chain combines TRBV9 with TRBJ2-5; D not resolved. CDR1 is SGDLS, CDR2 YYNGEE, per germline. V lost 3 bases to trimming and J lost 5 bases, with 11 bases between them. The CDR3 length is 13 residues. CDR3 bases: TGTGCCAGCAGCGGGTCTTGGGCGGAGACCCAGTACTTC. It specifies CASSGSWAETQYF.

V is TRBV27 and J is TRBJ2-7, with 8 bases lining up with TRBD2. This CDR3 is 17 amino acids long. V trimming: 4 bases; J trimming: 2 bases; junction bases outside the gene matches: 13. CDR1 is MNHEY and CDR2 is SMNVEV in the germline V gene (reference sequence). The CDR3 coding sequence is TGTGCCAGCAGTTATGGTGCAGGGCCGGGGGGGACCTACGAGCAGTACTTC. Translating it yields CASSYGAGPGGTYEQYF.

The chain joins TRBV7-8 to TRBJ1-5; D gene unclear. CDR3 length equals 16 residues. Looked up from germline, CDR1 is SGHVS and CDR2 is FQNEAQ. V was trimmed by 0 bases and J by 4 bases, leaving 13 bases between them. CDR3 region: CASSLAGEGVNQPQHF. The CDR3 nucleotides are TGTGCCAGCAGCTTAGCGGGCGAGGGAGTAAATCAGCCCCAGCATTTT.

The gene calls are TRBV10-3 and TRBJ1-2, with 8 bases matching TRBD1. V dropped 4 bases and J dropped 4; count of bases not matched to a gene: 11. This CDR3 is built from 16 residues. Germline V CDR1 and CDR2: ENHRY, SYGVKD. CDR3 region: CAISGSGQGHFYGYTF. CDR3 bases: TGTGCCATCAGTGGAAGTGGACAGGGTCATTTCTATGGCTACACCTTC.